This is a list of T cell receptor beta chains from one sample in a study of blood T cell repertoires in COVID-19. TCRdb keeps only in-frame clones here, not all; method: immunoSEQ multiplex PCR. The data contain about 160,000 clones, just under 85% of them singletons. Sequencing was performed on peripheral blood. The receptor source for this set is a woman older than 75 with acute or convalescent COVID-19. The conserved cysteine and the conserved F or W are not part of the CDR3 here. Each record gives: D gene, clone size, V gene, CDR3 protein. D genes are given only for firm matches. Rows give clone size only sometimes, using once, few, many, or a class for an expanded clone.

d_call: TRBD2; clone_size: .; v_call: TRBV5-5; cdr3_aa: ASSLASGISYNEQF
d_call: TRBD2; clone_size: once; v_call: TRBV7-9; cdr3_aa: ASSLTGRAAEQY
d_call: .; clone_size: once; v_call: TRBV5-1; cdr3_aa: ASSLGHSGPGEAF
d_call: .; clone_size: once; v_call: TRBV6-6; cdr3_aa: ASSSSGGDYGYT
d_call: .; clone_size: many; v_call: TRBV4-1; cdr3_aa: ASSQIGENTEAF
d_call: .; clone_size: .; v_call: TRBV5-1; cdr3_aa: ASSLVAASTDTQY
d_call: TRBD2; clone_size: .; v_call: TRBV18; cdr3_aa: ASSPLAGATYEQY
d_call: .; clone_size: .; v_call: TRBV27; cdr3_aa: ASSQTLPPGIYGYT
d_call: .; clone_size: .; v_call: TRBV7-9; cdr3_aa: ASSSDRLITEAF
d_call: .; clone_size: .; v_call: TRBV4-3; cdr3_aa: ASSQGWTVGTGELF
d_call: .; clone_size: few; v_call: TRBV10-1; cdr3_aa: ASSEQGYTEAF
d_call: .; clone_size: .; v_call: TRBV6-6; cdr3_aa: ASSYQGFETQY
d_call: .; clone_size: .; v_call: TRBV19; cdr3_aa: ASSILHLTDTQY
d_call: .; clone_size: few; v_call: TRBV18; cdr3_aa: ASFTGGNTEAF
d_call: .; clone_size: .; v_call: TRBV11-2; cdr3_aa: ASSLDRSGPQH
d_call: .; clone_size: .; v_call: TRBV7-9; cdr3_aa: ASSQPGLSRYIQY
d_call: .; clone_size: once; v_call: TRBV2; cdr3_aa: ASGTEMNTGELF
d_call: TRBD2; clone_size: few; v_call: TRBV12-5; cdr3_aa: ASGLAGGAGAYNEQF
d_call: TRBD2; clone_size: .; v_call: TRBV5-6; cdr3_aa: ASSTGLAGGPEQF
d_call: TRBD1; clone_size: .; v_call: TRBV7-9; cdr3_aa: ASSFLRPDRGQNEQF
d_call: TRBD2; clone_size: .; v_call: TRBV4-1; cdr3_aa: ASSPGAGVVETQY
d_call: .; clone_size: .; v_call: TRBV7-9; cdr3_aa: AGAGNTEAF
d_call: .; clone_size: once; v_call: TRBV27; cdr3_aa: ASSFIQGEAF
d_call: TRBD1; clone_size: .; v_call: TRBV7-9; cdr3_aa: ASSRQGSPLH
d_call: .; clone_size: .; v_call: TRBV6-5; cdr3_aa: ASSRNPEIVAF
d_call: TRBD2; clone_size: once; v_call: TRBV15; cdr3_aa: ATSRVRGVGSYEQY
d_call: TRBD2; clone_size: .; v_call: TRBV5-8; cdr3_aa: ASSLWLAGVGGEQY
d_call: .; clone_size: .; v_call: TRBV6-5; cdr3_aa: ASSTRSRQY
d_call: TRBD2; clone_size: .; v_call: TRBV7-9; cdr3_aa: ASSFLAGVGSYNEQF
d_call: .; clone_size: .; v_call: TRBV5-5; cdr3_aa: ASSLEGGLYYNEQF
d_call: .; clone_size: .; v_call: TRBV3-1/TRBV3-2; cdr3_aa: ASKFQGNTGELF
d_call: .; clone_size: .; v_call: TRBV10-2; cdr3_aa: ASKLRGETQY
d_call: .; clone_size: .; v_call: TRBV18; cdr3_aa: ASSQEAGNTIY
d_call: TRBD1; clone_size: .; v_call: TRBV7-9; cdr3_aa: ASSSRQGGDEQY